These 9 T cell receptor beta chains originate from one sample sequenced in a study of control samples from healthy donors and cancer patients. TCRdb's table, derived via immunoSEQ multiplex PCR, lists solely in-frame clones and lacks some. The sample's table shows fewer than 250,000 clones. Material for sequencing was blood. The receptor source for this set is a woman in her twenties or thirties in good health.

The chain links TRBV6-2 or TRBV6-3 to TRBJ1-2; unclear D gene. This CDR3 region has 12 residues. Trimming pared 2 bases from V and 4 bases from J, leaving 5 bases between. Germline loops: CDR1 MNHEY, CDR2 SVGEGT. This chain's CDR3 is CASSYGSYGYTF. CDR3 DNA: TGTGCCAGCAGTTACGGATCCTATGGCTACACCTTC.

V gene TRBV28 combines with J gene TRBJ2-3; the match to TRBD2 covers 7 bases. This CDR3 comprises 18 residues. J gave up 6 bases and V 0 bases, and 15 bases lay outside the gene matches. CDR1 MDHEN and CDR2 SYDVKM come from the germline V gene. The CDR3 here is CASSLWRVRGKIADTQYF. CDR3 DNA: TGTGCCAGCAGTTTATGGAGGGTGCGGGGGAAGATTGCCGATACGCAGTATTTT.

The chain is built from TRBV25-1 and TRBJ2-5, with 7 bases fitting TRBD1. With 3 bases clipped from V and 2 bases from J, the junction kept 3 bases outside the gene matches. Germline CDR1 reads MGHDK; CDR2 reads SYGVNS. The CDR3 sequence is 14 residues long. CDR3 in amino acids: CASSEPGQQETQYF. The DNA of the CDR3 is TGTGCCAGCAGTGAGCCGGGACAGCAAGAGACCCAGTACTTC.

The chain carries TRBV28 and TRBJ2-4; D remains ambiguous. This CDR3 comprises 15 residues. Trimming pared 7 bases from V and 0 bases from J, leaving 13 bases between. The germline V gene encodes CDR1 MDHEN and CDR2 SYDVKM. The CDR3 DNA reads TGTGCCAGCACCTTCTCCCTAGGAGCCAAAAACATTCAGTACTTC. Protein sequence: CASTFSLGAKNIQYF. Complete variable domain (other parts from reference TRBV28 and TRBJ2-4): DVKVTQSSRYLVKRTGEKVFLECVQDMDHENMFWYRQDPGLGLRLIYFSYDVKMKEKGDIPEGYSVSREKKERFSLILESASTNQTSMYLCASTFSLGAKNIQYFGAGTRLSVL.

The J gene is TRBJ1-1, the V gene TRBV7-2; D gene ambiguous. The CDR3 totals 15 residues. V was cut by 3 bases and J by 0 bases, with 11 bases left in between. CDR1 is SGHTA, CDR2 FQGNSA, per germline. The CDR3 spells CASSLARTVNTEAFF. CDR3 bases: TGTGCCAGCAGCTTGGCTCGGACGGTGAACACTGAAGCTTTCTTT. Looking up the rest from reference TRBV7-2 and TRBJ1-1 gives the full variable domain: GAGVSQSPSNKVTEKGKDVELRCDPISGHTALYWYRQSLGQGLEFLIYFQGNSAPDKSGLPSDRFSAERTGGSVSTLTIQRTQQEDSAVYLCASSLARTVNTEAFFGQGTRLTVV.

V usage is TRBV4-1 and J usage is TRBJ1-2; D gene uncertain. Trimming removed 0 bases from V and 7 bases from J, with 15 bases in between. The CDR3 has 15 residues. CDR1 MGHRA and CDR2 YSYEKL come from the germline V gene. CDR3 in amino acids: CASSQERSQLFGYTF. In DNA form, the CDR3 reads TGCGCCAGCAGCCAAGAAAGGAGCCAACTTTTTGGCTACACCTTC.

This chain uses TRBV10-3 with TRBJ1-1; D not certain. CDR3 size: 13 residues. Between the trimmed V and J ends, which lost 7 bases and 1 base, there was a span of 10 bases. Germline values: CDR1 ENHRY, CDR2 SYGVKD. CDR3 coding DNA: TGTGCCATCATGGGCAGTTCGAACACTGAAGCTTTCTTT. This encodes CAIMGSSNTEAFF.

The chain recombines TRBV9 with TRBJ2-2; 9 bases map to TRBD2. Germline CDR1 is SGDLS and CDR2 is YYNGEE. This CDR3 comprises 14 residues. V trimming: 6 bases; J trimming: 5 bases; junction bases outside the gene matches: 5. The CDR3 sequence: CASTPGLATGELFF. The CDR3 DNA sequence: TGTGCCAGCACCCCGGGACTAGCAACCGGGGAGCTGTTTTTT. The full variable domain, in which reference TRBV9 and TRBJ2-2 provide the parts outside the CDR3, is DSGVTQTPKHLITATGQRVTLRCSPRSGDLSVYWYQQSLDQGLQFLIQYYNGEERAKGNILERFSAQQFPDLHSELNLSSLELGDSALYFCASTPGLATGELFFGEGSRLTVL.

V gene TRBV6-2 or TRBV6-3 combines with J gene TRBJ1-1, with D tentatively TRBD1 (5 bases). Germline loops: CDR1 MNHEY, CDR2 SVGEGT. The CDR3 is made up of 16 amino acids. Trimming cost V 4 bases and J 3 bases, with 18 bases left between them. For the CDR3, the DNA is TGTGCCAGCAGTTCAAACTGGGTGGGGGGGTACACTGAAGCTTTCTTT. This codes for CASSSNWVGGYTEAFF.